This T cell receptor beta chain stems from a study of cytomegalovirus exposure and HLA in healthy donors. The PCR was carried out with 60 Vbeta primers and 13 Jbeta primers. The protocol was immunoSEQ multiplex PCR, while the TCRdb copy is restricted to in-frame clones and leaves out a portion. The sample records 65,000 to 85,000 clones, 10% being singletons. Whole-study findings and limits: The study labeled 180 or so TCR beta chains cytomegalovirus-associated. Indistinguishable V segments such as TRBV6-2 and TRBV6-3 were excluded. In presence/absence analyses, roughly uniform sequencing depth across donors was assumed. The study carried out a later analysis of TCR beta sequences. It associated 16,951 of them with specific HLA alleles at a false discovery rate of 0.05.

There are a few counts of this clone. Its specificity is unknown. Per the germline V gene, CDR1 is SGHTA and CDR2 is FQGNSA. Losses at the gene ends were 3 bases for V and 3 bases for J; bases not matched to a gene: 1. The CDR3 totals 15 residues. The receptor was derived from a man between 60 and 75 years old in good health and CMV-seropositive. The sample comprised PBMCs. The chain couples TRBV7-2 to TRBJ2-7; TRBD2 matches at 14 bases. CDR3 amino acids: CASSLGLAGVYEQYF. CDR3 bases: TGTGCCAGCAGCTTGGGACTAGCGGGAGTCTACGAGCAGTACTTC.